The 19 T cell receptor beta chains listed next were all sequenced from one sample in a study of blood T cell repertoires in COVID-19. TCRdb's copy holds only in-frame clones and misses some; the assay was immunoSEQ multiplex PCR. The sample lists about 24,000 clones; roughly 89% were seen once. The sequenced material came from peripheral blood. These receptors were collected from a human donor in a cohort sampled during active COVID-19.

As DNA, the CDR3 is TGTGCCAGTAGTACCCGACTAGCGACTAGCACAGATACGCAGTATTTT. Amino acid sequence: CASSTRLATSTDTQYF. The V gene is TRBV19, the J gene TRBJ2-3, with 8 bases aligning to TRBD2. Per germline, CDR1 LNHDA and CDR2 SQIVND (reference sequence). This CDR3 has 16 amino acids. V lost 4 bases to trimming and J lost 0 bases; unmatched junction nucleotides: 6.

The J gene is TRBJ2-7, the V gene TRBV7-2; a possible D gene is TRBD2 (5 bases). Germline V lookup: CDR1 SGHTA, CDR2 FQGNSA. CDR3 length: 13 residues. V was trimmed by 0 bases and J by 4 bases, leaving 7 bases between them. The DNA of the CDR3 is TGTGCCAGCAGCTTAGCGCGACTATACGAGCAGTACTTC. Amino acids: CASSLARLYEQYF.

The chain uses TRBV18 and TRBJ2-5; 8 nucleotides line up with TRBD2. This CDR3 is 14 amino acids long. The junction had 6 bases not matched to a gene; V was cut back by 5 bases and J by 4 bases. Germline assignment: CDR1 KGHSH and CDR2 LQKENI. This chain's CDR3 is CASSIRRGGETQYF. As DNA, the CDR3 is TGTGCCAGCTCAATTCGCCGGGGGGGAGAGACCCAGTACTTC.

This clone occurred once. The CDR3 coding sequence is TGTGCCAGCAGGGCGGGACTTGCATACAATGAGCAGTTCTTC. Encoded protein: CASRAGLAYNEQFF. The V and J genes are TRBV2 and TRBJ2-1; D is perhaps TRBD2 (6 bases). From germline, CDR1 is SNHLY and CDR2 FYNNEI. The CDR3 covers 14 residues. V was trimmed by 6 bases and J by 4 bases, leaving 13 bases between them.

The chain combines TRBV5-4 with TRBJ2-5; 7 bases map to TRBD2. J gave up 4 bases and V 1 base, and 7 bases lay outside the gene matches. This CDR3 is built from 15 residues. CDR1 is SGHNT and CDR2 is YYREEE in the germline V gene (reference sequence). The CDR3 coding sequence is TGTGCCAGCAGCTTGTCTCCCGCGGGAGTAGAGACCCAGTACTTC. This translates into CASSLSPAGVETQYF.

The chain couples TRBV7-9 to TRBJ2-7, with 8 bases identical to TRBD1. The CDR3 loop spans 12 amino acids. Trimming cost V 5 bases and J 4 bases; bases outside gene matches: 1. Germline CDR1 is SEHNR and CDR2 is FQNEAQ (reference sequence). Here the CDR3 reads CASSRTGYEQYF. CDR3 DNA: TGTGCCAGCAGCCGGACAGGGTACGAGCAGTACTTC.

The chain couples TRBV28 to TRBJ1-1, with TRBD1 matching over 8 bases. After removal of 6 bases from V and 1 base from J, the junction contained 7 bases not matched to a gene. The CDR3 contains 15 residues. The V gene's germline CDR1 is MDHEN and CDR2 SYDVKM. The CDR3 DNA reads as TGTGCCAGCAGATCCGGACAGGGAGGGAACACTGAAGCTTTCTTT. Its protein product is CASRSGQGGNTEAFF.

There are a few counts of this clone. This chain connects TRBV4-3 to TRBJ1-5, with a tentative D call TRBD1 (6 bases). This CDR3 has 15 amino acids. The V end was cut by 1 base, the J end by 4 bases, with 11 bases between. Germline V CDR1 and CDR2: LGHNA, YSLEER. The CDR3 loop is CASSQVQGWNQPQHF. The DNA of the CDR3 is TGCGCCAGCAGCCAAGTGCAGGGGTGGAATCAGCCCCAGCATTTT.

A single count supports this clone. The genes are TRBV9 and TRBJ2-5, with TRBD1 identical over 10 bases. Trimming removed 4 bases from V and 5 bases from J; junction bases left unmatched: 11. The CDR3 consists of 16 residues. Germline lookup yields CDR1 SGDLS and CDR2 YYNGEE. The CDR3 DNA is TGTGCCAGCAGCACAATGGCGGGACAGGGGCACGAGACCCAGTACTTC. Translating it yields CASSTMAGQGHETQYF. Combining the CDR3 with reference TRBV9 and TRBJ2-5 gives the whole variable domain DSGVTQTPKHLITATGQRVTLRCSPRSGDLSVYWYQQSLDQGLQFLIQYYNGEERAKGNILERFSAQQFPDLHSELNLSSLELGDSALYFCASSTMAGQGHETQYFGPGTRLLVL.

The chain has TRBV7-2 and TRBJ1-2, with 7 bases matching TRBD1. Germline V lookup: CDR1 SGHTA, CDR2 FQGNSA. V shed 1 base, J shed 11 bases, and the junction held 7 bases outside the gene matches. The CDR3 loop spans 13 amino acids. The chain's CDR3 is CASSLEGTGAYTF. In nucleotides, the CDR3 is TGTGCCAGCAGCTTAGAAGGAACAGGGGCGTACACCTTC.

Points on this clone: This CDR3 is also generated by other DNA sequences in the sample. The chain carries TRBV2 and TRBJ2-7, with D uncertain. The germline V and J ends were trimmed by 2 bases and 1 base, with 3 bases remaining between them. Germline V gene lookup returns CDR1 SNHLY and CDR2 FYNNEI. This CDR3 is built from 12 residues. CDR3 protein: CASSELSYEQYF. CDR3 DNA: TGTGCCAGCAGTGAACTGTCCTACGAGCAGTACTTC.

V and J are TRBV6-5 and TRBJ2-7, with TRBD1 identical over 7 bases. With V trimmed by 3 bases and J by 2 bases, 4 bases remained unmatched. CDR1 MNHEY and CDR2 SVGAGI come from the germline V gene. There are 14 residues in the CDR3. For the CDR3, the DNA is TGTGCCAGCAGTTATAGGACAGGAACCTACGAGCAGTACTTC. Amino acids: CASSYRTGTYEQYF.

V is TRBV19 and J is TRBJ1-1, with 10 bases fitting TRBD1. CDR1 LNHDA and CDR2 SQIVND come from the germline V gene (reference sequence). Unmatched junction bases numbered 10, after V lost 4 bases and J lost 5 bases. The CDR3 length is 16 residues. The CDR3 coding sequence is TGTGCCAGTAGTAAGACGGTCGGACAGGGGGTGACTGAAGCTTTCTTT. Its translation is CASSKTVGQGVTEAFF.

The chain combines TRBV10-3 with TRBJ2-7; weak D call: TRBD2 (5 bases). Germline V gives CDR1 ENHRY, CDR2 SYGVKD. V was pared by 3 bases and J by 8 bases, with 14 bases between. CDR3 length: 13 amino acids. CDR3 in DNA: TGTGCCATCAGTGAAGGGAGTCCCTTGAAGCAGTACTTC. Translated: CAISEGSPLKQYF.

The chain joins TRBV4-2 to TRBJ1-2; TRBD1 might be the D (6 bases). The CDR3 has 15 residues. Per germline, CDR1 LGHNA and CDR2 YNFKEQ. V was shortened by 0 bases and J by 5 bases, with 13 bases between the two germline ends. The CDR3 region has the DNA TGTGCCAGCAGCCAAGAGGGGGCCCTGGGTTATGGCTACACCTTC. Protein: CASSQEGALGYGYTF.

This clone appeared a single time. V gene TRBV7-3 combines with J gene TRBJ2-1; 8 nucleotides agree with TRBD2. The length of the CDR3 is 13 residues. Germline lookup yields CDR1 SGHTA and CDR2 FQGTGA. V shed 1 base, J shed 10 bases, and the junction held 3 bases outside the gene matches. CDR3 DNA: TGTGCCAGCAGCTTAATCGGGAGGGTGGAGCAGTTCTTC. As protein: CASSLIGRVEQFF.

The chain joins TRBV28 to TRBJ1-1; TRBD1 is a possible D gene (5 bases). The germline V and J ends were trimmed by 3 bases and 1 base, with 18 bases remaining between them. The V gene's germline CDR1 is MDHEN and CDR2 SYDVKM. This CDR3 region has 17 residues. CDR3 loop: CASSFGPKGRSNTEAFF. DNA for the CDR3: TGTGCCAGCAGTTTTGGCCCGAAGGGGCGGTCGAACACTGAAGCTTTCTTT.

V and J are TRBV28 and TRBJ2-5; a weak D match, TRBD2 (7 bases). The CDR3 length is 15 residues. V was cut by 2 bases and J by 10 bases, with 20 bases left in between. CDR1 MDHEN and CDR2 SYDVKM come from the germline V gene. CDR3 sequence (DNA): TGTGCCAGCAGTTTAGGGGGGGCGGTCGGGGAGGACCAGTACTTC. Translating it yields CASSLGGAVGEDQYF.

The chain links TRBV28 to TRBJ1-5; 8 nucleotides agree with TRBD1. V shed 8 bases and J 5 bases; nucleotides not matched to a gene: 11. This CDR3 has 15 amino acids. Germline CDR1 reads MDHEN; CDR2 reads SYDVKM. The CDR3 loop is CASAPTGGFDQPQHF. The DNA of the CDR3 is TGTGCCAGCGCACCCACAGGGGGGTTCGATCAGCCCCAGCATTTT.